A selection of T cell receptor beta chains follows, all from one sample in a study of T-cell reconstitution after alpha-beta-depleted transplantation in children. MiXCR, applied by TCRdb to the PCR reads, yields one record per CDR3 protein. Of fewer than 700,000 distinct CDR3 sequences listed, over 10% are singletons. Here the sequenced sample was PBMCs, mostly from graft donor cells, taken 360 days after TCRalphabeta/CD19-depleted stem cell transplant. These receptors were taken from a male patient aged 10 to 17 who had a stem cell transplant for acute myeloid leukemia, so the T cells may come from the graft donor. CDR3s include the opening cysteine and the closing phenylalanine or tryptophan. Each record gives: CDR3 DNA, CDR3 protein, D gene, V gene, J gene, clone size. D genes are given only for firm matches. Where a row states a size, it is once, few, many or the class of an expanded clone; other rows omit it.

DNA: TGCAGTGCTAGAGGTCTCGTGGGGGAGCAGTTCTTC; CDR3: CSARGLVGEQFF; D: NA; V: TRBV20-1; J: TRBJ2-1; size: NA
DNA: TGTGCCAGCAGAAGGACAGGGTCAGTCACAGATACGCAGTATTTT; CDR3: CASRRTGSVTDTQYF; D: TRBD1; V: TRBV27; J: TRBJ2-3; size: NA
DNA: TGTGCCAGCAGTTTCCGTCTGGGGGCTGCAGATACGCAGTATTTT; CDR3: CASSFRLGAADTQYF; D: NA; V: TRBV28; J: TRBJ2-3; size: NA
DNA: TGTGCCAGCATTTTTAGCGGGGTTGGAACAGATACGCAGTATTTT; CDR3: CASIFSGVGTDTQYF; D: TRBD2; V: TRBV12-3/TRBV12-4; J: TRBJ2-3; size: few
DNA: TGCGCCAGCAGCCAAACTCCCGGGACTAGCGGGAGCGGCCACGAGCAGTACTTC; CDR3: CASSQTPGTSGSGHEQYF; D: TRBD2; V: TRBV4-3; J: TRBJ2-7; size: few
DNA: TGCAGTGCTGGAAAAACCACAGGGACAGATACGCAGTATTTT; CDR3: CSAGKTTGTDTQYF; D: NA; V: TRBV20-1; J: TRBJ2-3; size: many
DNA: TGCGCCAGCAGCTTGAACAAAGAGACCCAGTACTTC; CDR3: CASSLNKETQYF; D: NA; V: TRBV5-1; J: TRBJ2-5; size: NA
DNA: TGTGCCATCGGCGCTAGCGGATCAGATACGCAGTATTTT; CDR3: CAIGASGSDTQYF; D: TRBD2; V: TRBV10-3; J: TRBJ2-3; size: few
DNA: TGCAGCGTTGAAAGGCGACTAGCGAGCGATACGCAGTATTTT; CDR3: CSVERRLASDTQYF; D: TRBD2; V: TRBV29-1; J: TRBJ2-3; size: few
DNA: TGCGCCAGCAGCCGAGAGGGTTTAGGTGAAGCTTTCTTT; CDR3: CASSREGLGEAFF; D: NA; V: TRBV4-3; J: TRBJ1-1; size: NA
DNA: TGTGCCAGCAGCTTGACCCTCCCAGGGTCCTCCTACGAGCAGTACTTC; CDR3: CASSLTLPGSSYEQYF; D: NA; V: TRBV11-2; J: TRBJ2-7; size: NA
DNA: TGTGCCAGCACTTCCAGCGGGTCCTACGAGCAGTACTTC; CDR3: CASTSSGSYEQYF; D: NA; V: TRBV28; J: TRBJ2-7; size: few
DNA: TGTGCCAGCAGCGAGACTAGCACGTCCCGGAATGAGCAGTTCTTC; CDR3: CASSETSTSRNEQFF; D: TRBD2; V: TRBV9; J: TRBJ2-1; size: NA
DNA: TGTGCCAGCAGCTTTCGACAGGGGAAAGCCACCGGGGAGCTGTTTTTT; CDR3: CASSFRQGKATGELFF; D: TRBD1; V: TRBV7-2; J: TRBJ2-2; size: medium-sized
DNA: TGTGCCAGCAGCTTAGTTGCGGGGGCCTACAATGAGCAGTTCTTC; CDR3: CASSLVAGAYNEQFF; D: TRBD2; V: TRBV7-2; J: TRBJ2-1; size: many
DNA: TGCGCCAGCAGCTTGGGTCCCCGACAGGGTGTTTTAATCACTGAAGCTTTCTTT; CDR3: CASSLGPRQGVLITEAFF; D: TRBD1; V: TRBV5-1; J: TRBJ1-1; size: NA
DNA: TGTGCCAGCAGCGGACTAGCGGGACACCAAGAGACCCAGTACTTC; CDR3: CASSGLAGHQETQYF; D: TRBD2; V: TRBV9; J: TRBJ2-5; size: few
DNA: TGTGCCAGCAGCTGGGCGGGGGAGAGCGAGCAGTACTTC; CDR3: CASSWAGESEQYF; D: TRBD2; V: TRBV12-3/TRBV12-4; J: TRBJ2-7; size: few
DNA: TGCAGCGTTGAAGTGGGAGATACGCAGTATTTT; CDR3: CSVEVGDTQYF; D: NA; V: TRBV29-1; J: TRBJ2-3; size: many
DNA: TGTGCCAGCAGCCCCAGGCTATTATCTGGGGCCAACGTCCTGACTTTC; CDR3: CASSPRLLSGANVLTF; D: NA; V: TRBV4-2; J: TRBJ2-6; size: NA
DNA: TGTGCCAGCAGAAAAGGCGTAGCGGGAGTGAACTCCTACAATGAGCAGTTCTTC; CDR3: CASRKGVAGVNSYNEQFF; D: TRBD2; V: TRBV11-2; J: TRBJ2-1; size: few
DNA: TGCGCCAGCAGCCAAGACCTTATAACCTCCTACGAGCAGTACTTC; CDR3: CASSQDLITSYEQYF; D: NA; V: TRBV4-3; J: TRBJ2-7; size: NA
DNA: TGCAGCGTCTACGACAGGGGGGTTTACGAGCGGTACTTC; CDR3: CSVYDRGVYERYF; D: TRBD1; V: TRBV29-1; J: TRBJ2-7; size: once
DNA: TGTGCCAGCAGCTTAGCGGGGACAGGCACAGATACGCAGTATTTT; CDR3: CASSLAGTGTDTQYF; D: TRBD1; V: TRBV7-2; J: TRBJ2-3; size: once
DNA: TGCGCCAGCAGCCAAGGCCTGCTAGCGGGAGGTCAAGAGACCCAGTACTTC; CDR3: CASSQGLLAGGQETQYF; D: TRBD2; V: TRBV4-3; J: TRBJ2-5; size: NA
DNA: TGCGCCAGCAGCTTGGGGCCTAGCGGGAGGGGGACGGTAATCTACGAGCAGTACTTC; CDR3: CASSLGPSGRGTVIYEQYF; D: TRBD2; V: TRBV5-1; J: TRBJ2-7; size: NA
DNA: TGCAGCGTTGATCACGGCGAGCAGTACTTC; CDR3: CSVDHGEQYF; D: NA; V: TRBV29-1; J: TRBJ2-7; size: NA
DNA: TGTGCCACCAACACGTTTTACAGCCTTTCCTACGAGCAGTACTTC; CDR3: CATNTFYSLSYEQYF; D: NA; V: TRBV6-2/TRBV6-3; J: TRBJ2-7; size: few
DNA: TGTGCCAGCTCACGTTTGGACAGGGTTAACTATGGCTACACCTTC; CDR3: CASSRLDRVNYGYTF; D: TRBD1; V: TRBV18; J: TRBJ1-2; size: many
DNA: TGCGCCAGCACCCCCGACCGAGACAGGAGCTTTGGGACCCAGTACTTC; CDR3: CASTPDRDRSFGTQYF; D: NA; V: TRBV5-1; J: TRBJ2-5; size: many
DNA: TGTGCCAGCAGTTACTCGCCGGACTCCTACGAGCAGTACTTC; CDR3: CASSYSPDSYEQYF; D: NA; V: TRBV6-2/TRBV6-3; J: TRBJ2-7; size: NA
DNA: TGCGCCAGCAGCAAAGAGAGCGCGGGAGGGCCGGGGGAGACCCAGTACTTC; CDR3: CASSKESAGGPGETQYF; D: TRBD2; V: TRBV4-3; J: TRBJ2-5; size: once
DNA: TGTGCCAGCAGTTCTCATGGGGGCATGGGAAACACCATATATTTT; CDR3: CASSSHGGMGNTIYF; D: NA; V: TRBV6-5; J: TRBJ1-3; size: few
DNA: TGTGCCAGCAGCGTTGGTTTGTGGGGCACAGATACGCAGTATTTT; CDR3: CASSVGLWGTDTQYF; D: NA; V: TRBV9; J: TRBJ2-3; size: NA
DNA: TGTGCCACCAGCAGAGGTAGCCAGGTCTCCTACGAGCAGTACTTC; CDR3: CATSRGSQVSYEQYF; D: NA; V: TRBV15; J: TRBJ2-7; size: few
DNA: TGCGCCAGCAGCTTGGAGGGATTGTATCAGCCCCAGCATTTT; CDR3: CASSLEGLYQPQHF; D: NA; V: TRBV5-1; J: TRBJ1-5; size: few
DNA: TGTGCCAGCAGTTTACTCGCCAGGGGGCGGCAGACCCAGTACTTC; CDR3: CASSLLARGRQTQYF; D: TRBD1; V: TRBV27; J: TRBJ2-5; size: many
DNA: TGTGCCAGCAGCACGGGACAGACATACTACGAGCAGTACTTC; CDR3: CASSTGQTYYEQYF; D: TRBD1; V: TRBV12-3/TRBV12-4; J: TRBJ2-7; size: few
DNA: TGCAGCGTTGAGGCTAGCGGGAGCGGCGAGCAGTACTTC; CDR3: CSVEASGSGEQYF; D: TRBD2; V: TRBV29-1; J: TRBJ2-7; size: many
DNA: TGTGCCAGCAGTGTTCTAGCCGTCCTAAACATTCAGTACTTC; CDR3: CASSVLAVLNIQYF; D: NA; V: TRBV28; J: TRBJ2-4; size: NA
DNA: TGCAGTGCTAGAGGTAGGACGGAGCAGTTCTTC; CDR3: CSARGRTEQFF; D: NA; V: TRBV20-1; J: TRBJ2-1; size: few
DNA: TGTGCCAGCAGTTTTAGCGGGGTTAACTATGGCTACACCTTC; CDR3: CASSFSGVNYGYTF; D: NA; V: TRBV27; J: TRBJ1-2; size: few
DNA: TGTGCCAGCAGGCTTCTTTGGGAGGCTGGCTACAATGAGCAGTTCTTC; CDR3: CASRLLWEAGYNEQFF; D: NA; V: TRBV6-1; J: TRBJ2-1; size: few
DNA: TGTGCCAGCAGCCTGTTGAGGGAGGGCTACGAGCAGTACTTC; CDR3: CASSLLREGYEQYF; D: TRBD2; V: TRBV7-8; J: TRBJ2-7; size: NA
DNA: TGTGCCAGCACCTATGGGGGATCGAACACTGAAGCTTTCTTT; CDR3: CASTYGGSNTEAFF; D: NA; V: TRBV7-9; J: TRBJ1-1; size: few
DNA: TGCGCCAGCAGCTTGAGTCGGGAGATACGGACAGATACGCAGTATTTT; CDR3: CASSLSREIRTDTQYF; D: NA; V: TRBV5-1; J: TRBJ2-3; size: NA
DNA: TGTGCCAGCCTAGGACCCGGGGAGCTGTTTTTT; CDR3: CASLGPGELFF; D: NA; V: TRBV7-2; J: TRBJ2-2; size: NA
DNA: TGTGCCAGCAGGCCCCTGGGGGTTGAAGCTTTCTTT; CDR3: CASRPLGVEAFF; D: NA; V: TRBV12-3/TRBV12-4; J: TRBJ1-1; size: few
DNA: TGTGCCAGCAGTTTAACCCTTTCACTAGCGCACTCCTACGAGCAGTACTTC; CDR3: CASSLTLSLAHSYEQYF; D: TRBD2; V: TRBV12-3/TRBV12-4; J: TRBJ2-7; size: few
DNA: TGTGCCAGCAGCCCGACAGGGGCTGCTTTCTTT; CDR3: CASSPTGAAFF; D: TRBD1; V: TRBV12-3/TRBV12-4; J: TRBJ1-1; size: few